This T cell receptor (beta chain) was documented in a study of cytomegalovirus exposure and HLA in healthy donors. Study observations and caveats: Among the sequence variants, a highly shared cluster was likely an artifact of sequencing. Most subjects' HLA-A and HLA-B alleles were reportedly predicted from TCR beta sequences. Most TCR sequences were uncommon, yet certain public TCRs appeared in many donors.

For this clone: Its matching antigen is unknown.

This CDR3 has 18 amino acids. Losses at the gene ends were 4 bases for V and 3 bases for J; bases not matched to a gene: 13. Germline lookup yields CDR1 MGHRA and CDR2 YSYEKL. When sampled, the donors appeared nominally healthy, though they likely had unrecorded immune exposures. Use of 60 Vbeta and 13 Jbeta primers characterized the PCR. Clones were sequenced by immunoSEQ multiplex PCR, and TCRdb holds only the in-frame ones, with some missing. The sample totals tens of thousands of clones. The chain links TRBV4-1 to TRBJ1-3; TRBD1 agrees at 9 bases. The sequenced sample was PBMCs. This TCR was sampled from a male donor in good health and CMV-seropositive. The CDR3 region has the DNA TGCGCCAGCAGCCTGAGGGGGGAACAGGGGGCGCTTGGAAACACCATATATTTT. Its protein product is CASSLRGEQGALGNTIYF.